Shown below are 6 T cell receptor beta chains from a single sample sequenced in a study of cytomegalovirus exposure and HLA in healthy donors. Sequenced by immunoSEQ multiplex PCR; TCRdb stores in-frame clones only, minus some. This sample has about 360,000 clones, with approximately 90% found just once. Sequencing was performed on PBMCs. These receptors were collected from a woman between 18 and 30 years old in good health and CMV-seronegative.

The chain couples TRBV2 to TRBJ2-7; 9 bases agree with TRBD1. The V gene end was trimmed by 4 bases and the J gene end by 5 bases; junction bases not matched to a gene: 6. CDR3 length equals 14 residues. Germline V CDR1 and CDR2: SNHLY, FYNNEI. The CDR3 nucleotides read TGTGCCAGCAGTGCACAGGGGGCGAACGACGAGCAGTACTTC. Translation gives CASSAQGANDEQYF.

The chain has TRBV7-3 and TRBJ2-3; a weak D match, TRBD1 (5 bases). In germline, CDR1 is SGHTA, CDR2 FQGTGA. V dropped 1 base and J dropped 5 bases, with 13 bases sitting between them. This CDR3 region has 15 residues. This chain's CDR3 is CASSLNPGQGDTQYF. CDR3 bases: TGTGCCAGCAGCTTAAACCCTGGGCAGGGAGATACGCAGTATTTT.

This clone was seen only once. V usage is TRBV6-5 and J usage is TRBJ2-2; D gene uncertain. CDR1 is MNHEY, CDR2 SVGAGI, per germline. The CDR3 totals 12 residues. Trimming removed 8 bases at V and 1 base at J, with 5 bases between. As DNA, the CDR3 is TGTGCCAGCGGCCTGAACACCGGGGAGCTGTTTTTT. Protein sequence: CASGLNTGELFF.

This chain links TRBV27 with TRBJ2-6, with 9 bases lining up with TRBD1. The junction had 10 bases not matched to a gene; V was cut back by 6 bases and J by 1 base. Per germline, CDR1 MNHEY and CDR2 SMNVEV (reference sequence). The CDR3 length is 18 residues. CDR3 region: CASRNPGTGSSGANVLTF. The CDR3 DNA reads TGTGCCAGCAGAAATCCCGGGACAGGGTCGTCTGGGGCCAACGTCCTGACTTTC.

The chain has TRBV6-5 and TRBJ2-2; D gene ambiguous. The CDR3 extends over 14 amino acids. The germline gives CDR1 MNHEY, CDR2 SVGAGI. The ends were cut back, 3 bases at V and 6 bases at J, with 11 bases in the middle. CDR3 bases: TGTGCCAGCAGTTATGAGGCATCCCCCGGGGAGCTGTTTTTT. Protein sequence: CASSYEASPGELFF.

The V and J genes are TRBV27 and TRBJ2-7; D possibly corresponds to TRBD2 (7 bases). Trimming removed 1 base at V and 5 bases at J, with 15 bases between. Germline V gene data show CDR1 as MNHEY and CDR2 as SMNVEV (reference sequence). The CDR3 runs to 15 residues. CDR3 nucleotides: TGTGCCAGCAGTTTATTCTTGGGGGGGGCCAACGAGCAGTACTTC. Translating it yields CASSLFLGGANEQYF.